This TCR beta chain emerged from a study of blood T cell repertoires in COVID-19. Background on the study: Some COVID-19 samples were acute and others convalescent; all came from the United States, Italy and Spain.

CDR3 length: 15 amino acids. Germline V gene data show CDR1 as LGHDT and CDR2 as YNNKEL (reference sequence). V lost 4 bases and J 3 bases, leaving 10 bases between the germline ends. This clone was observed a single time. Per the original data handling: Reference gene primer amplification yielded estimated nucleated cell counts. The assay was immunoSEQ multiplex PCR, and TCRdb's table has in-frame clones only and misses some. V and J calls and clone size follow that table, whereas D and trimming were derived from the DNA. The profile covers roughly 250,000 clones, with 75% to 90% appearing a single time and 4% to 4.5% taken by the ten largest.

The V and J genes are TRBV3-1 (or the pseudogene TRBV3-2) and TRBJ1-6, with D maybe TRBD1 (6 bases). The source is a woman aged 25 to 39 who had recovered from COVID-19. Sequencing input: PBMCs or T cells enriched from blood (not recorded which). CDR3 in DNA: TGTGCCAGCAGCCTTTCGGACAGCTATAATTCACCCCTCCACTTT. It encodes CASSLSDSYNSPLHF.